What follows is one TCR beta chain and its context. Its antigen is as yet unknown. These data come from a study of neoadjuvant anti-PD-1 for oral cavity cancer. Study-level background: Around day 43, patients without progression received a fourth nivolumab dose before surgery. The study's findings and limits: Post-nivolumab, blood T cell clonality was significantly elevated in non-responders.

The CDR3 length is 14 residues. Deletions cut 2 bases from V and 8 bases from J, with 16 bases between. Per germline, CDR1 SGHDT and CDR2 YYEEEE. Six replicates per PBMC sample, mostly from 450 to 600 ng of genomic DNA. The table came from immunoSEQ multiplex PCR; TCRdb's copy has only in-frame clones and leaves some out. The sample contains under 20,000 clones, around 66% of which appear only once. The source was PBMCs, collected before nivolumab (anti-PD-1) treatment. The chain combines TRBV5-6 with TRBJ1-2; D possibly corresponds to TRBD1 (6 bases). The sequence was obtained from a person between 40 and 85 years old with oral cavity squamous cell carcinoma. CDR3 DNA: TGTGCCAGCAGCTTAAACGACAGGACGAGGGGCTACACCTTC. This codes for CASSLNDRTRGYTF.